The 3 T cell receptor beta chains listed next were all sequenced from one sample in a study of blood T cell repertoires in COVID-19. Assay: immunoSEQ multiplex PCR; the TCRdb copy retains only in-frame clones and omits some. The table shows around 330,000 clones, with around 89% occurring only once. Sequenced sample: peripheral blood. The source is a woman under 40 with COVID-19, enrolled during active disease.

This chain links TRBV11-2 with TRBJ2-5; D is perhaps TRBD1 (6 bases). Germline assignment: CDR1 SGHAT and CDR2 FQNNGV. The CDR3 has 12 residues. V lost 8 bases, J lost 9 bases, and 16 bases lay in between. CDR3 coding DNA: TGTGCCAGCCGCTGGGACACTTCGTCCCAGTACTTC. As protein: CASRWDTSSQYF.

The V call is TRBV6-5, the J call TRBJ1-6, with 9 bases fitting TRBD1. The CDR3 is made up of 16 amino acids. With 1 base clipped from V and 9 bases from J, the junction kept 7 bases outside the gene matches. The V gene's germline CDR1 is MNHEY and CDR2 SVGAGI. CDR3 coding DNA: TGTGCCAGCAGTTACTTCGGGACAGGGACGGGTTCACCCCTCCACTTT. As protein: CASSYFGTGTGSPLHF.

The J gene is TRBJ1-5, the V gene TRBV27, with TRBD1 matching over 10 bases. The CDR3 contains 15 residues. CDR1 and CDR2 from the germline V gene are MNHEY and SMNVEV (reference sequence). V dropped 5 bases and J dropped 6; count of bases not matched to a gene: 7. CDR3 coding DNA: TGTGCCAGCAGTCCCGGGACAGGGGTAGCTCAGCCCCAGCATTTT. Encoded protein: CASSPGTGVAQPQHF.